This entry lists 25 T cell receptor beta chains sequenced from one sample in a study of regulatory T cells in long-lasting Graves disease. This sample's time point: persistent/refractory GD, antithyroid drugs over 5 years with positive TRAb. PBMCs provided the RNA from which the TCR library was made. CDR3-region Arm-PCR and iRepertoire HTBI primers produced the TCR beta libraries. TCRdb analysed the multiplex PCR reads with MiXCR anew, one entry per CDR3 protein. The table lists 400,000 to 500,000 distinct CDR3 sequences, 22% of them singletons, with 10% to 15% in the top ten. The source material was peripheral blood mononuclear cells (PBMCs), sampled when the disease was refractory, from a patient treated with antithyroid drugs. These receptor sequences come from a female donor with Graves disease.

This clonotype appeared a few times. The rearrangement links TRBV30 to TRBJ2-7; D is uncertain. The V end was cut by 5 bases, the J end by 0 bases, with 8 bases between. The CDR3 is 12 amino acids. Germline loops: CDR1 GTSNPN, CDR2 SVGIG (reference sequence). The CDR3 bases are TGTGCCTGGTCGTTGAGCTCCTACGAGCAGTACTTC. Translated: CAWSLSSYEQYF.

Concerning this clonotype itself: A much larger clonotype is one base distant, so this may be a read error. The rearrangement uses TRBV6-2 or TRBV6-3 and TRBJ1-1; TRBD1 matches 7 bases. There are 14 residues in the CDR3. Per the germline V gene, CDR1 is MNHEY and CDR2 is SVGEGT. The CDR3, as DNA: TGTGCCGGCAGTACCGACAGGGTGCGAATGGAAGCTTTCTTT. Encoded protein: CAGSTDRVRMEAFF.

This clonotype was detected a few times. This chain connects TRBV6-1 to TRBJ1-3, with D hard to call. CDR1 and CDR2 (germline): MNHNS, SASEGT. V was trimmed by 4 bases and J by 0 bases, leaving 10 bases between them. The CDR3 contains 15 residues. For the CDR3, the DNA is TGTGCCAGCAGTGTAACAGCGAGCTCTGGAAACACCATATATTTT. This gives the protein CASSVTASSGNTIYF.

The rearrangement uses TRBV12-3 or TRBV12-4 and TRBJ2-7; perhaps TRBD2 as D (6 bases). V lost 1 base to trimming and J lost 9 bases, with 7 bases between them. The CDR3 sequence is 11 residues long. The CDR3 here is CASSLGRGQYF. The CDR3 nucleotides read TGTGCCAGCAGTTTAGGGCGGGGGCAGTACTTC.

This clonotype appeared a few times. The chain joins TRBV3-1 to TRBJ2-7; D is unresolved. The germline V gene encodes CDR1 LGHDT and CDR2 YNNKEL (reference sequence). CDR3 length: 13 amino acids. The V end lost 1 base, the J end lost 4 bases, and 8 bases lay between the germline ends. CDR3 sequence reads: CASSQAHNYEQYF. DNA of the CDR3: TGTGCCAGCAGCCAAGCCCACAATTACGAGCAGTACTTC.

At least ten counts were recorded for this clonotype. The chain combines TRBV7-2 with TRBJ2-5; 11 nucleotides match TRBD1. Per germline, CDR1 SGHTA and CDR2 FQGNSA. The CDR3 sequence is 14 residues long. The V and J ends lost 5 bases and 10 bases, in that order; junction bases with no gene match: 9. CDR3: CASSKEDRGRIQYF. The CDR3 coding sequence is TGTGCCAGCAGCAAAGAGGACAGGGGGCGCATCCAGTACTTC.

The rearrangement joins TRBV5-4 to TRBJ1-1, with D hard to call. Between the trimmed V and J ends, which lost 0 bases and 7 bases, there was a span of 7 bases. This CDR3 is built from 12 residues. Germline CDR1 reads SGHNT; CDR2 reads YYREEE (reference sequence). CDR3 residues: CASSLGEDEAFF. The CDR3, as DNA: TGTGCCAGCAGCTTGGGCGAAGATGAAGCTTTCTTT.

A word on this clonotype: At one end the junction does not follow the germline gene, possibly because of a read error. The V gene is TRBV7-2, the J gene TRBJ2-2; tentatively, D is TRBD2 (6 bases). CDR3 size: 16 residues. Germline loops: CDR1 SGHTA, CDR2 FQGNSA. CDR3 sequence (DNA): TGTGCCAGCAGCGTCAGTAGACAGCCAAGACCCGGGGGGCTGTTTTTT. Translated: CASSVSRQPRPGGLFF.

The rearrangement links TRBV4-3 to TRBJ2-7; the D gene is possibly TRBD2 (6 bases). Trimming shortened V by 0 bases and J by 0 bases, and 9 bases separated the two germline ends. CDR3 length: 15 residues. From germline, CDR1 is LGHNA and CDR2 YSLEER. CDR3 DNA sequence: TGCGCCAGCAGCCAAGACCCCGGGAGCTCCTACGAGCAGTACTTC. Translated, it gives CASSQDPGSSYEQYF.

This clonotype showed up many times. The chain couples TRBV28 to TRBJ2-7, with TRBD1 matching over 9 bases. This CDR3 is 15 amino acids long. Losses at the gene ends were 8 bases for V and 5 bases for J; bases not matched to a gene: 13. Germline assignment: CDR1 MDHEN and CDR2 SYDVKM. The DNA for the CDR3 is TGTGCCAGCGCCCAAGCGGGGACAGGGCTGAACGAGCAGTACTTC. Protein product: CASAQAGTGLNEQYF.

This chain joins TRBV5-1 and TRBJ1-4; 8 bases line up with TRBD1. V shed 4 bases and J 3 bases; nucleotides not matched to a gene: 5. The CDR3 length is 15 residues. Germline CDR1 is SGHRS and CDR2 is YFSETQ. For the CDR3, the DNA is TGCGCCAGCAGCCCTACAGGGGGGGCTAATGAAAAACTGTTTTTT. It encodes CASSPTGGANEKLFF.

Ten or more counts support this clonotype. The chain recombines TRBV19 with TRBJ1-1; D gene ambiguous. V lost 5 bases and J lost 3, with 10 bases in between. Germline CDR1 is LNHDA and CDR2 is SQIVND (reference sequence). The CDR3 is made up of 13 amino acids. In nucleotides, the CDR3 is TGTGCCAGTAGTCCCCGACTGGACACTGAAGCTTTCTTT. Protein: CASSPRLDTEAFF.

As to this clonotype: A much larger clone lies a single base off, so this may be a read error. The chain recombines TRBV6-1 with TRBJ1-4; D ambiguous. The CDR3 loop spans 12 amino acids. CDR1 is MNHNS, CDR2 SASEGT, per germline. The CDR3 DNA sequence: TGTGCCAGCAGCCCCGGACGGAAAAAACTGGTTTTT. Translating it yields CASSPGRKKLVF.

This clonotype was seen only a few times. The chain joins TRBV19 to TRBJ1-2, with TRBD1 matching over 7 bases. Germline V lookup: CDR1 LNHDA, CDR2 SQIVND (reference sequence). The trim removed 7 bases at V and 2 bases at J, leaving 10 bases unmatched. This CDR3 comprises 15 residues. The CDR3: CASTYYPGQNYGYTF. The CDR3 nucleotides read TGTGCCAGTACCTATTACCCGGGACAGAACTATGGCTACACCTTC.

V gene TRBV30 combines with J gene TRBJ1-4; D gene unclear. The V and J ends lost 7 bases and 4 bases respectively, with 13 bases between them. This CDR3 has 13 amino acids. The germline gives CDR1 GTSNPN, CDR2 SVGIG (reference sequence). CDR3 amino acids: CASPGRNNEKLFF. The CDR3 DNA reads as TGTGCCTCCCCTGGCAGGAATAATGAAAAACTGTTTTTT. The full variable domain, in which reference TRBV30 and TRBJ1-4 provide the parts outside the CDR3, is SQTIHQWPATLVQPVGSPLSLECTVEGTSNPNLYWYRQAAGRGLQLLFYSVGIGQISSEVPQNLSASRPQDRQFILSSKKLLLSDSGFYLCASPGRNNEKLFFGSGTQLSVL.

This clonotype was seen a few times. The V gene is TRBV20-1, the J gene TRBJ1-1; D perhaps matches TRBD1 (5 bases). Looked up from germline, CDR1 is DFQATT and CDR2 is SNEGSKA (reference sequence). V was cut by 5 bases and J by 1 base, with 11 bases left in between. The CDR3 consists of 13 residues. The chain's CDR3 is CSAGDPTNTEAFF. Here the CDR3 DNA reads TGCAGTGCTGGGGACCCGACGAACACTGAAGCTTTCTTT.

This clonotype was seen at least ten times. The chain carries TRBV7-2 and TRBJ2-5; no firm D call. Trimming pared 1 base from V and 2 bases from J, leaving 11 bases between. The CDR3 runs to 15 residues. Germline V gene data show CDR1 as SGHTA and CDR2 as FQGNSA. CDR3 in amino acids: CASSLEAEEQETQYF. CDR3 nucleotides: TGTGCCAGCAGCTTAGAGGCAGAGGAACAAGAGACCCAGTACTTC.

This clonotype was recorded at least ten times. The chain employs TRBV28 and TRBJ2-5; D may match TRBD1 or TRBD2 (5 bases each). Germline V gene lookup returns CDR1 MDHEN and CDR2 SYDVKM. Trimming shortened V by 6 bases and J by 2 bases, and 10 bases separated the two germline ends. This CDR3 has 13 residues. CDR3 nucleotide sequence: TGTGCCAGCAGCCCCTGGGGGCAAGAGACCCAGTACTTC. The encoded protein is CASSPWGQETQYF.

Turning to this clonotype: With a much larger clone just one base away, this may be a read error. The chain links TRBV2 to TRBJ2-2; a possible D gene is TRBD1 (5 bases). CDR1 and CDR2 (germline): SNHLY, FYNNEI. V was cut by 4 bases and J by 3 bases, with 12 bases left in between. This CDR3 has 15 residues. As DNA, the CDR3 is TGTGCCAGCAGTGCGGTACAGGACCACACCGGGGAGCTGTTTTTT. Translation: CASSAVQDHTGELFF.

The chain couples TRBV5-1 to TRBJ2-5; no firm D call. CDR3 size: 13 residues. The V and J ends lost 0 bases and 6 bases respectively, with 9 bases between them. From germline, CDR1 is SGHRS and CDR2 YFSETQ. The CDR3 coding sequence is TGCGCCAGCAGCTTGGTTAGGGCGAAGACCCAGTACTTC. This encodes CASSLVRAKTQYF.

This clonotype was seen only a few times. The chain couples TRBV5-1 to TRBJ2-7; D is unresolved. V was trimmed by 4 bases and J by 4 bases, leaving 24 bases between them. Germline loops: CDR1 SGHRS, CDR2 YFSETQ. This CDR3 contains 17 residues. The DNA of the CDR3 is TGCGCCAGCAGCCCGGCCCCGGCTGCCTTCAATGGGTACGAGCAGTACTTC. Translated: CASSPAPAAFNGYEQYF.

This clonotype was detected ten times or more. The chain couples TRBV6-5 to TRBJ2-6, with unresolved D. This CDR3 region has 14 residues. Trimming pared 0 bases from V and 4 bases from J, leaving 4 bases between. Germline CDR1 and CDR2: MNHEY and SVGAGI. The CDR3 is CASSYSQGANVLTF. CDR3 bases: TGTGCCAGCAGTTACTCGCAGGGGGCCAACGTCCTGACTTTC.

This chain uses TRBV6-6 with TRBJ1-6; D remains unclear. Deletions cut 0 bases from V and 8 bases from J, with 11 bases between. Per germline, CDR1 MNHNY and CDR2 SVGAGI (reference sequence). CDR3 length equals 15 residues. CDR3 sequence: CASSYSRVGDSPLHF. In DNA form, the CDR3 reads TGTGCCAGCAGTTACTCGAGAGTCGGTGATTCACCCCTCCACTTT.

This clonotype was seen many times. The J gene is TRBJ2-7, the V gene TRBV10-3, with a possible D match to TRBD2 (5 bases). Germline V gene sequence: CDR1 ENHRY, CDR2 SYGVKD. The CDR3 consists of 15 residues. Trimming removed 5 bases at V and 4 bases at J, with 18 bases between. The CDR3 coding sequence is TGTGCCATCAGTCCTCTGGAGGTATCCCTTTACGAGCAGTACTTC. Translating it yields CAISPLEVSLYEQYF.

This clonotype was counted between two and nine times. The chain uses TRBV7-9 and TRBJ1-6; no clear D. The CDR3 covers 14 residues. In germline, CDR1 is SEHNR, CDR2 FQNEAQ (reference sequence). The germline V and J ends were trimmed by 0 bases and 8 bases, with 8 bases remaining between them. The CDR3 nucleotides are TGTGCCAGCAGCTTAGCGCTTGGGGATTCACCCCTCCACTTT. This encodes CASSLALGDSPLHF.